This T cell receptor beta chain is from a study of PD-1 blockade in classical Hodgkin lymphoma (dated by TCRdb to the early 2020s). At the level of the whole study: Nivolumab dosing was 3 mg/kg intravenously every 2 weeks, continuing until either disease progression or unacceptable toxicity. To define a peripheral blood immune signature of response to PD-1 blockade in classical Hodgkin lymphoma, the study combined TCR beta sequencing with CyTOF. Beyond this particular receptor, the publication reports: CD4+ but not CD8+ TCR diversity rose significantly by C4D1 (p=0.0027 vs p=0.16), most apparent in complete responders (p=0.02). Newly diagnosed patients were reported to have lower baseline TCR diversity than healthy donors, and relapsed/refractory patients were reported to have lower baseline TCR diversity still. Patients starting nivolumab less than 1 year after ASCT had lower diversity and were excluded from later analyses to avoid confounding by immune reconstitution. Baseline diversity similar to that of newly diagnosed patients was observed in trial patients achieving complete response, whereas significantly lower diversity was observed in partial responders and progressors. The study was restricted to a single clinical trial cohort, and the causes of repertoire differences, possibly disease activity or prior therapy, were left undefined.

About this clone itself: The target of this receptor is not known. Base qualities are not provided; no much larger clone lies one nucleotide away.

The sample's time point label, decoded: cycle 2 day 1 (C2D1) of nivolumab. All trial patients had relapsed after autologous stem cell transplantation, with cohorts A, B and C differing in prior brentuximab vedotin exposure. The trial cohort comprised 56 patients with relapsed/refractory classical Hodgkin lymphoma whose best overall responses were complete response, partial response or progressive disease. Trial patients were treated with single-agent nivolumab in the multi-cohort phase II CheckMate 205 trial. An independent review committee assessed best overall response using the 2007 International Working Group response criteria. Trial PBMCs were collected immediately before nivolumab initiation (C1D1) and during therapy at cycle 2 day 1 and cycle 4 day 1. Peripheral blood was collected in 8 mL Vacutainer Cell Preparation Tubes, from which PBMCs were isolated by centrifugation and then cryopreserved.

V and J are trimmed by 7 bases and 8 bases, and the gene matches miss 7 bases of the junction. CDR1 and CDR2 are read off the germline V gene as SGHTA and FQGNSA. The CDR3 measures 14 amino acids from cysteine to phenylalanine. Only the CDR3 region is kept as DNA, spanning 42 bases read in frame from base 1. Genomic DNA was extracted with the Qiagen DNeasy kit from unsorted PBMCs and from negatively selected CD4+ and CD8+ fractions. Amplification of TCR beta CDR3 regions was done by immunoSEQ multiplex PCR with primers that anneal to V and J segments. A synthetic immune receptor repertoire was used to minimize amplification bias, and remaining bias was computationally removed after sequencing. Turning to the authors' computational methods: Custom Python scripts were used to quantify repertoire diversity as the Shannon entropy index. Unsorted, CD4+ and CD8+ repertoires were analyzed separately, except in combined analyses where CD4+ and CD8+ sequences were merged in silico. A clone counted as expanded when the clone's frequency after treatment rose at least 2-fold relative to C1D1, and clones undetected at baseline were given a pseudocount of 0.5. Singleton clones were defined as clones with 0 or 1 copy at C1D1, and non-singleton clones were defined as clones with 2 or more copies. Clones expanded in unsorted samples were labelled as CD4+, CD8+ or unknown by matching protein sequences in sorted samples from the same patient. Diversity changes from C1D1 to C4D1 were tested in paired samples using Wilcoxon tests. Drawn from immuneACCESS, this table holds only the in-frame rearrangements with V and J called that TCRdb kept. Clones are partly lost; checked studies trace under half to an unresolved V gene and leave the rest unexplained. V, J and clone size are taken as reported in that table, and D and trimming were inferred from the DNA itself. For this sample the table gives about 100,000 clones, of which more than 85% were detected only once. The ten largest clones capture about 6.1% of the sample.

The rearrangement combines TRBV7-2 with TRBJ1-4; 10 middle bases align to TRBD1. This specimen consisted of peripheral blood mononuclear cells (PBMCs), obtained before the second cycle of nivolumab. This sequence was found in a human donor with classical Hodgkin lymphoma. The bases are TGTGCCAGCACGTCCGGGACAGGGGCCGAAAAACTGTTTTTT. This gives the protein CASTSGTGAEKLFF.